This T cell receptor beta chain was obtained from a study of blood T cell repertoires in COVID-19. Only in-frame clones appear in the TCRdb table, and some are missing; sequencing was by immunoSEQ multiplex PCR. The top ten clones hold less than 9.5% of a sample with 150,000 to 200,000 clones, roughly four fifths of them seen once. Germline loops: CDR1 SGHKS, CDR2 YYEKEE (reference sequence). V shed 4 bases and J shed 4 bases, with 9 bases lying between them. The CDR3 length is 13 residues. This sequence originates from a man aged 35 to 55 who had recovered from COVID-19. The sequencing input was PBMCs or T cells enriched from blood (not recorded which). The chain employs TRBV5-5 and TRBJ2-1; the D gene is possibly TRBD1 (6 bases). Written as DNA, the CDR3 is TGTGCCAGCAGCATCCAGGGGTACAATGAGCAGTTCTTC. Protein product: CASSIQGYNEQFF.